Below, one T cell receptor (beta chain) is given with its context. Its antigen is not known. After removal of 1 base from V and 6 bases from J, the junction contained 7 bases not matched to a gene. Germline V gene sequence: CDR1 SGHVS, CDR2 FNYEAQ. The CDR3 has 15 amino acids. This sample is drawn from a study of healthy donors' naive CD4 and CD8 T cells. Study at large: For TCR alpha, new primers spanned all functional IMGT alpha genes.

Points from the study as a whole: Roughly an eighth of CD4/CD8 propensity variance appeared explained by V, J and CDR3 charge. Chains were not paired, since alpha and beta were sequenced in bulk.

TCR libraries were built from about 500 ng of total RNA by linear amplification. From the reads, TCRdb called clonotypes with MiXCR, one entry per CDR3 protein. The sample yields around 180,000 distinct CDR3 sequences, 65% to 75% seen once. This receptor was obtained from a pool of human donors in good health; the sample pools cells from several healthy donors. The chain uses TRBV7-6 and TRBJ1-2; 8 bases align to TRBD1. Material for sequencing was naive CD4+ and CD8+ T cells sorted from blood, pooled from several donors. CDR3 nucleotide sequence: TGTGCCAGCAGCTTAGGGCGGACAGGGCCGGATGGCTACACCTTC. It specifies CASSLGRTGPDGYTF.